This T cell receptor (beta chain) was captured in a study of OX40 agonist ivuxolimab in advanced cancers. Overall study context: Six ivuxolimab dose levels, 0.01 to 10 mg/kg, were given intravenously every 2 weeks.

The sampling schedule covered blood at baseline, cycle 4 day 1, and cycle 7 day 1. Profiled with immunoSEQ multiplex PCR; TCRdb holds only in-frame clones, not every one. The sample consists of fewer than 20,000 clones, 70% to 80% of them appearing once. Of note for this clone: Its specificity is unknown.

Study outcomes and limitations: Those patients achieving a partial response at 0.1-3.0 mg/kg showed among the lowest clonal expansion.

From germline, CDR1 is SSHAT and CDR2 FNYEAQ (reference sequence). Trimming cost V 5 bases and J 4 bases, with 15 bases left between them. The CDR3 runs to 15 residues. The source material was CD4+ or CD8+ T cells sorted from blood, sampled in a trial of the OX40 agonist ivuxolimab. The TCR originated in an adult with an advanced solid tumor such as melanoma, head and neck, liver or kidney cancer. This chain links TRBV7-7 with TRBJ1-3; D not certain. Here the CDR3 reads CASSPSPGRGNTIYF. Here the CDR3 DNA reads TGTGCCAGCAGCCCCTCCCCGGGAAGAGGAAACACCATATATTTT.